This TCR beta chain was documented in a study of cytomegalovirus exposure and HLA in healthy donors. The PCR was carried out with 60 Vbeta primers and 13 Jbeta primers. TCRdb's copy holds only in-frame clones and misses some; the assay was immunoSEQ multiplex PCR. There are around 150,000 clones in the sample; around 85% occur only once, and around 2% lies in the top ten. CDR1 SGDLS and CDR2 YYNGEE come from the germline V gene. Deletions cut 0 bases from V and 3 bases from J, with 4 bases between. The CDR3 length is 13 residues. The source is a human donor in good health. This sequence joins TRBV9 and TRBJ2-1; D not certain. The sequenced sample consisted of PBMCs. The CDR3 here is CASSVGVYNEQFF. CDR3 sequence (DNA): TGTGCCAGCAGCGTAGGAGTCTACAATGAGCAGTTCTTC.